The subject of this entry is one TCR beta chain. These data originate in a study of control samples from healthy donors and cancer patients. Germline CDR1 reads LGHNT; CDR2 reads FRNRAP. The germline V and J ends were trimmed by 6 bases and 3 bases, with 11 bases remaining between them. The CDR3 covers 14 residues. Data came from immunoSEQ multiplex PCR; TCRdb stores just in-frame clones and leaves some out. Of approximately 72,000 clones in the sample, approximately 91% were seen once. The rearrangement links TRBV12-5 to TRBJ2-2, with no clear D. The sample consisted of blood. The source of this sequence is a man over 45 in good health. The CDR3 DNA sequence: TGTGCTAGTGGCCTAGACTCGTACACCGGGGAGCTGTTTTTT. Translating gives CASGLDSYTGELFF.